The subject of this entry is one T cell receptor (beta chain). The antigen is unknown. Molecular-barcoded quantitative 5'-RACE produced these TCR beta libraries. In TCRdb, the 5' RACE reads were re-called with MiXCR into one record per CDR3 protein. Of 250,000 or so distinct CDR3 sequences in the sample, more than 15% are singletons; the top ten hold over 25%. CDR3 length: 16 residues. Germline values: CDR1 SQVTM, CDR2 ANQGSEA. Between the trimmed V and J ends, which lost 7 bases and 2 bases, there was a span of 22 bases. These data belong to a study of CD8 T cells in ankylosing spondylitis. Study-level results: The clones that were linked to disease were reported to be significantly enriched in matched synovial fluid samples from ankylosing spondylitis patients. Some of the motif variants had earlier been found in reactive arthritis patients' fluid and blood.

J is TRBJ2-3 and V is TRBV29-1; D might be TRBD2 (6 bases). The source material was blood, either unsorted or a sorted T cell fraction (not recorded which). The clonotype was recovered from a male donor with ankylosing spondylitis or in good health (not recorded which). The DNA of the CDR3 is TGCAGCGCCGGGGAACTGGGGGGTAGGCCCACAGATACGCAGTATTTT. Its translation: CSAGELGGRPTDTQYF.